The rows below give T cell receptor beta chains drawn from one sample of a study of blood T cells in healthy people across ages. TCRdb re-derived calls from the 5' RACE reads in MiXCR, one entry per CDR3 protein. The data hold 630,000 or so distinct CDR3 sequences, with approximately 30% observed a single time. Sequenced: blood. These receptors came from a woman aged 80 or over in good health. Each CDR3 is given with its conserved first and last residue. Fields, in order: D gene, V gene, J gene, clone size, CDR3 protein, CDR3 DNA. A D gene is named only where the DNA matches it firmly. Clone size appears in some rows only: once, few, many, or a class for an expanded clone.

-	TRBV27	TRBJ1-5	few	CASSLLQGGIGNQPQHF	TGTGCCAGCAGTTTACTCCAGGGAGGGATTGGCAATCAGCCCCAGCATTTT
-	TRBV12-3/TRBV12-4	TRBJ1-2	many	CASSLALGLEGYTF	TGTGCCAGCAGTTTAGCGCTGGGGCTCGAGGGCTACACCTTC
TRBD1	TRBV7-9	TRBJ1-2	many	CASSLDRDRGYTF	TGTGCCAGCAGCTTAGACCGGGACAGAGGCTACACCTTC
TRBD2	TRBV7-2	TRBJ2-1	many	CASKRLAGGYNEQFF	TGTGCCAGCAAACGACTAGCGGGGGGTTACAATGAGCAGTTCTTC
-	TRBV5-1	TRBJ2-1	once	CASSLEGGLTHNEQFF	TGCGCCAGCAGCTTGGAAGGGGGACTAACGCACAATGAGCAGTTCTTC
TRBD1	TRBV6-4	TRBJ2-3	many	CASSDPSGGTDTQYF	TGTGCCAGCAGTGACCCCTCAGGGGGTACAGATACGCAGTATTTT
TRBD1	TRBV20-1	TRBJ2-1	many	CSAGGFRNNEQFF	TGCAGTGCAGGGGGCTTCAGGAACAATGAGCAGTTCTTC
-	TRBV9	TRBJ2-7	many	CASSYDRVGEQYF	TGTGCCAGCAGCTATGACAGAGTTGGAGAGCAGTACTTC
-	TRBV7-9	TRBJ1-1	many	CASSFGGVGQRPTEAFF	TGTGCCAGCAGCTTTGGGGGGGTGGGACAACGACCCACTGAAGCTTTCTTT
-	TRBV7-2	TRBJ1-5	many	CASSYLQDQPQHF	TGTGCCAGCAGCTATCTCCAGGATCAGCCCCAGCATTTT
-	TRBV20-1	TRBJ2-7	-	CSFRDTNYEQYF	TGCAGTTTTAGGGACACTAACTACGAGCAGTACTTC
-	TRBV20-1	TRBJ2-7	many	CSATGTSYEQYF	TGCAGTGCTACTGGGACCTCCTACGAGCAGTACTTC
-	TRBV12-3/TRBV12-4	TRBJ2-1	-	CASSSGAGEQFF	TGTGCCAGCAGTTCCGGGGCCGGGGAGCAGTTCTTC
TRBD2	TRBV5-5	TRBJ2-7	-	CASSSHPSGATEQYF	TGTGCCAGCAGCTCTCACCCGAGCGGGGCAACGGAGCAGTACTTC
-	TRBV12-3/TRBV12-4	TRBJ1-1	-	CASSRQLNTEAFF	TGTGCCAGCAGTAGACAGTTGAACACTGAAGCTTTCTTT
TRBD1	TRBV24-1	TRBJ1-5	-	CATSDRTGGEQPQHF	TGTGCCACCAGTGATAGGACAGGGGGAGAACAGCCCCAGCATTTT
-	TRBV29-1	TRBJ1-6	-	CSVKEGSSPLHF	TGCAGCGTTAAAGAGGGGAGTTCACCCCTCCACTTT
-	TRBV5-1	TRBJ1-1	few	CASSFARLQEGAFF	TGCGCCAGCAGCTTCGCTCGCCTACAGGAGGGCGCTTTCTTT
TRBD1	TRBV10-3	TRBJ1-1	-	CAIRRTGRNTEAFF	TGTGCCATCAGGAGGACAGGTCGGAACACTGAAGCTTTCTTT
-	TRBV7-2	TRBJ1-6	-	CASSLVFGGPRHF	TGTGCCAGCAGCTTAGTTTTTGGGGGACCCCGCCACTTT
TRBD2	TRBV6-1	TRBJ2-3	-	CASSGPWGLAGADTQYF	TGTGCCAGCAGCGGACCTTGGGGACTAGCGGGAGCAGATACGCAGTATTTT
TRBD1	TRBV7-9	TRBJ2-5	-	CASSPGTGGLGTQYF	TGTGCCAGCAGCCCCGGGACAGGGGGCCTGGGGACCCAGTACTTC
-	TRBV29-1	TRBJ2-1	-	CSVVGRRWPNEQFF	TGCAGCGTTGTCGGCAGGCGCTGGCCTAATGAGCAGTTCTTC
TRBD2	TRBV6-1	TRBJ2-5	many	CASISLAGEETQYF	TGTGCCAGCATTTCACTAGCGGGGGAAGAGACCCAGTACTTC
-	TRBV20-1	TRBJ2-4	-	CSARNSLAKNIQYF	TGCAGTGCTAGGAACAGCTTAGCCAAAAACATTCAGTACTTC
TRBD2	TRBV6-5	TRBJ2-1	many	CASSSLGGGTYNEQFF	TGTGCCAGCAGTTCCCTTGGGGGGGGGACGTACAATGAGCAGTTCTTC
TRBD1	TRBV6-5	TRBJ1-2	many	CASSYLGQGFYGYTF	TGTGCCAGCAGTTACCTGGGACAGGGGTTCTATGGCTACACCTTC
-	TRBV27	TRBJ1-4	-	CASSMTRRDYNEKLFF	TGTGCCAGCAGTATGACCAGACGGGATTATAATGAAAAACTGTTTTTT
-	TRBV20-1	TRBJ1-4	many	CSARDIFGQGREKLFF	TGCAGTGCTAGAGATATTTTTGGGCAGGGAAGGGAAAAACTGTTTTTT
TRBD1	TRBV10-3	TRBJ2-7	many	CAISERPGQGGEQYF	TGTGCCATCAGTGAACGACCGGGACAGGGGGGGGAGCAGTACTTC
-	TRBV2	TRBJ2-3	-	CASTLRQTDTQYF	TGTGCCAGCACCTTACGACAGACAGATACGCAGTATTTT
-	TRBV20-1	TRBJ2-1	many	CSARGTDTYNEQFF	TGCAGTGCTAGAGGAACGGACACCTACAATGAGCAGTTCTTC
TRBD1	TRBV20-1	TRBJ2-7	many	CSATGTGGLPPYEQYF	TGCAGTGCTACCGGGACAGGGGGCTTACCGCCCTACGAGCAGTACTTC
TRBD1	TRBV6-4	TRBJ2-7	many	CASRGGTGGDEQYF	TGTGCCAGCAGGGGGGGGACAGGGGGCGACGAGCAGTACTTC
-	TRBV20-1	TRBJ1-5	many	CSARVVSGPDQPQHF	TGCAGTGCTAGAGTAGTTTCTGGCCCAGATCAGCCCCAGCATTTT
TRBD2	TRBV7-2	TRBJ2-5	many	CASSPAGRGRETQYF	TGTGCCAGCAGCCCAGCGGGGCGGGGGAGAGAGACCCAGTACTTC
-	TRBV6-2/TRBV6-3	TRBJ2-4	many	CASRNGGLAKNIQYF	TGTGCCAGCAGGAACGGGGGGCTAGCCAAAAACATTCAGTACTTC
-	TRBV7-9	TRBJ2-7	many	CASSLGILGQSSSYEQYF	TGTGCCAGCAGCTTAGGGATCCTTGGACAGTCTAGCTCCTACGAGCAGTACTTC
TRBD2	TRBV27	TRBJ2-1	many	CASSATSGGKHNEQFF	TGTGCCAGCAGTGCCACTAGCGGGGGTAAACACAATGAGCAGTTCTTC
TRBD2	TRBV6-1	TRBJ2-1	many	CASGWGGNEQFF	TGTGCCAGTGGTTGGGGGGGAAATGAGCAGTTCTTC
-	TRBV15	TRBJ1-2	many	CATSRDWADNYGYTF	TGTGCCACCAGCAGAGATTGGGCGGACAACTATGGCTACACCTTC